The clone carrying this T cell receptor beta chain was seen just once. These data belong to a study of shared clonotypes between healthy human individuals. Trimming removed 0 bases at V and 7 bases at J, with 6 bases between. Germline values: CDR1 KGHSH, CDR2 LQKENI. The CDR3 consists of 13 residues. Each PCR replicate from the sorted subsets contained 150 to 200 ng DNA, which is about 31,000 T cell genomes. Here immunoSEQ multiplex PCR was the method, and the copy in TCRdb shows in-frame clones only, minus some. The data show about 1 million clones, about three quarters seen once. The origin of this receptor is a man between 18 and 29 years old in good health. Sequencing input: memory CD4+ T cells sorted from blood. The subset here: CD45RA-negative fraction. This chain joins TRBV18 and TRBJ1-4; D is unclear. Here the CDR3 reads CASSPPWGEKLFF. The CDR3 region has the DNA TGTGCCAGCTCACCACCGTGGGGTGAAAAACTGTTTTTT.